These T cell receptor beta chains were read from a single sample in a study of blood T cell repertoires in COVID-19. This table comes from immunoSEQ multiplex PCR, and its TCRdb copy is limited to in-frame clones, with some not included. The table records 140,000 or so clones, more than 75% of them present only once. Sample: peripheral blood. Receptor source: a woman aged 45 to 65 with acute or convalescent COVID-19. The CDR3 runs from the conserved cysteine through the conserved F or W. Fields, in order: J gene, D gene, clone size, V gene, CDR3 protein, CDR3 DNA. A D gene is named only where the DNA matches it firmly. Expanded clones are given a class, and other clones once, few, many or no size at all.

j_gene: TRBJ1-3
d_gene: NA
abundance: NA
v_gene: TRBV18
CDR3aa: CASSPPGSSGNTIYF
CDR3nt: TGTGCCAGCTCACCCCCCGGGAGCTCTGGAAACACCATATATTTT

j_gene: TRBJ2-2
d_gene: NA
abundance: once
v_gene: TRBV12-3/TRBV12-4
CDR3aa: CASRPGSGELFF
CDR3nt: TGTGCCAGCAGGCCCGGGAGCGGGGAGCTGTTTTTT

j_gene: TRBJ2-1
d_gene: NA
abundance: NA
v_gene: TRBV2
CDR3aa: CASSADGVDEQFF
CDR3nt: TGTGCCAGCAGTGCCGACGGGGTGGATGAGCAGTTCTTC

j_gene: TRBJ1-4
d_gene: NA
abundance: NA
v_gene: TRBV11-2
CDR3aa: CASSHGQRDEKLFF
CDR3nt: TGTGCCAGCAGCCACGGACAGAGGGATGAAAAACTGTTTTTT

j_gene: TRBJ1-3
d_gene: TRBD1
abundance: NA
v_gene: TRBV11-2
CDR3aa: CASSSTGGRNTIYF
CDR3nt: TGTGCCAGCAGCTCGACAGGGGGCCGAAACACCATATATTTT

j_gene: TRBJ1-6
d_gene: NA
abundance: NA
v_gene: TRBV7-3
CDR3aa: CASSLLGGNSPLHF
CDR3nt: TGTGCCAGCAGCTTGCTAGGTGGAAATTCACCCCTCCACTTT

j_gene: TRBJ2-1
d_gene: NA
abundance: NA
v_gene: TRBV9
CDR3aa: CASSVAGEGYNEQFF
CDR3nt: TGTGCCAGCAGCGTCGCCGGAGAAGGTTACAATGAGCAGTTCTTC

j_gene: TRBJ1-4
d_gene: NA
abundance: NA
v_gene: TRBV19
CDR3aa: CASSIPIRVAAPIPIATNEKLFF
CDR3nt: TGTGCCAGTAGTATACCCATAAGAGTGGCGGCTCCTATCCCCATTGCAACTAATGAAAAACTGTTTTTT

j_gene: TRBJ2-7
d_gene: TRBD2
abundance: NA
v_gene: TRBV5-4
CDR3aa: CASSFLVSGVSYEQYF
CDR3nt: TGTGCCAGCAGCTTTCTGGTTAGCGGGGTTAGCTACGAGCAGTACTTC

j_gene: TRBJ1-2
d_gene: NA
abundance: once
v_gene: TRBV6-6
CDR3aa: CASTSRDNGYTF
CDR3nt: TGTGCCAGCACATCCAGGGATAATGGCTACACCTTC

j_gene: TRBJ2-7
d_gene: NA
abundance: once
v_gene: TRBV29-1
CDR3aa: CSVLRGGYEQYF
CDR3nt: TGCAGCGTTCTTAGGGGGGGCTACGAGCAGTACTTC

j_gene: TRBJ1-1
d_gene: TRBD1
abundance: NA
v_gene: TRBV28
CDR3aa: CASRPQGANTEAFF
CDR3nt: TGTGCCAGCCGTCCCCAGGGGGCGAACACTGAAGCTTTCTTT

j_gene: TRBJ2-1
d_gene: NA
abundance: NA
v_gene: TRBV5-8
CDR3aa: CASSSGLRNGNEQFF
CDR3nt: TGTGCCAGCAGCTCGGGACTGAGGAACGGAAATGAGCAGTTCTTC

j_gene: TRBJ1-5
d_gene: TRBD1
abundance: few
v_gene: TRBV6-5
CDR3aa: CASRDRGNQPQHF
CDR3nt: TGTGCCAGCCGGGACAGGGGGAATCAGCCCCAGCATTTT

j_gene: TRBJ2-5
d_gene: TRBD2
abundance: NA
v_gene: TRBV2
CDR3aa: CASKMSGGEETQYF
CDR3nt: TGTGCCAGCAAGATGAGCGGGGGGGAAGAGACCCAGTACTTC

j_gene: TRBJ1-2
d_gene: NA
abundance: NA
v_gene: TRBV29-1
CDR3aa: CSVQDRSSNYGYTF
CDR3nt: TGCAGCGTCCAAGACAGGTCCTCGAACTATGGCTACACCTTC

j_gene: TRBJ2-1
d_gene: NA
abundance: NA
v_gene: TRBV25-1
CDR3aa: CASSESNPRNEQFF
CDR3nt: TGTGCCAGCAGTGAATCTAACCCGCGGAATGAGCAGTTCTTC

j_gene: TRBJ1-2
d_gene: NA
abundance: NA
v_gene: TRBV21-1
CDR3aa: CASSAKEAWTASNYGYTF
CDR3nt: TGTGCCAGCAGCGCAAAAGAAGCCTGGACAGCCTCTAACTATGGCTACACCTTC

j_gene: TRBJ1-2
d_gene: TRBD1
abundance: NA
v_gene: TRBV27
CDR3aa: CASSDPGTGIYGYTF
CDR3nt: TGTGCCAGCAGCGACCCGGGGACAGGGATCTATGGCTACACCTTC

j_gene: TRBJ1-5
d_gene: TRBD1
abundance: once
v_gene: TRBV25-1
CDR3aa: CASSGGQGGYNQPQHF
CDR3nt: TGTGCCAGCAGTGGAGGACAGGGTGGATATAATCAGCCCCAGCATTTT